This record concerns one TCR beta chain sequence. Its cognate antigen is unknown. It may be a read error: a sequence one base away is much more abundant. V was shortened by 2 bases and J by 7 bases, with 10 bases between the two germline ends. This CDR3 is built from 13 residues. CDR1 and CDR2 from the germline V gene are SGHRS and YFSETQ. Whole-study findings and limits: In terms of TCR gene usage, tumor memory CD4+ T cells clustered together with blood and lymph node memory CD4+ cells, as well as with lymph node naive CD4+ cells. Tumor Treg TCRs overlapped most with tumor naive CD4+ cells.

CD25-based Treg depletion was applied to purified naive CD4+ T cells. Full-length variable regions came from constant-region reverse primers plus semi-nested Nested Universal Primer A PCR. MiXCR, run by TCRdb on the 5' RACE reads, gives a single entry per CDR3 protein. The sample lists some 54,000 distinct CDR3 sequences; 17% were seen once. This sequence originates from a female donor with breast cancer. J is TRBJ2-1 and V is TRBV5-1; D remains ambiguous. What was sequenced was naive CD4+ T cells sorted from blood. Subset denoted: naive CD4+ T cells, CD4+CD45RA+CD25-. Here the CDR3 DNA reads TGCGCCAGCAGCTTACCCAGTTGTAATGAGCAGTTCTTC. Translated, it gives CASSLPSCNEQFF.